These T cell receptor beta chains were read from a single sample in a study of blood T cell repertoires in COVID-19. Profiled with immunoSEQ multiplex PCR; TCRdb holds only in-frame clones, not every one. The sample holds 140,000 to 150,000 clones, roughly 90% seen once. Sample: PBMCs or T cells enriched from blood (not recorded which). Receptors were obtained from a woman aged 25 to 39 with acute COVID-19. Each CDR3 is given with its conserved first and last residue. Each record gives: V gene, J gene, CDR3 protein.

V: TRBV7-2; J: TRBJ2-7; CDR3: CASSLSTSIHYEQYF
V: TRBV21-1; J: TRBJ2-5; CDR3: CASSGDRGKEETQYF
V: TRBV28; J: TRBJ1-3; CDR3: CASEGQGNRRSGNTIYF
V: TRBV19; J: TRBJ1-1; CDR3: CASIQSGEAFF
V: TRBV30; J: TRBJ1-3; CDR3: CAWSVRTVQLSGNTIYF
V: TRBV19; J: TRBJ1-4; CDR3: CASSIATTNEKLFF
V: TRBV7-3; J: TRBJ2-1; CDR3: CASSLIASSALSYNEQFF
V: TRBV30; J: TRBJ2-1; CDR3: CAWSPYRTVNEQFF
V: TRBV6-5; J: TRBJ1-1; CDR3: CASSYSGQGATEAFF
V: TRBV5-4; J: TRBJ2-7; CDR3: CASSLDSSPNYEQYF
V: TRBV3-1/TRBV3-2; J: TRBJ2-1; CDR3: CASSLPLGGEESNEQFF
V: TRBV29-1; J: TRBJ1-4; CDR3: CSVAGLVNEKLFF
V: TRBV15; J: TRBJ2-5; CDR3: CATSNNRGGTWETQYF
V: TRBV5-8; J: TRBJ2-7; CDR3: CASSLFAGQGTYEQYF
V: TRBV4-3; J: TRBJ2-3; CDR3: CASSQTYGVTDTQYF
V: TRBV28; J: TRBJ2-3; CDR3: CASRTSGSSDTQYF
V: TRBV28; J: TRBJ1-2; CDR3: CASTNREYGYTF
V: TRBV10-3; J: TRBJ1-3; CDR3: CAISSLLDGVSGNTIYF
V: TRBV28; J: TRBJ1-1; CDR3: CASSAGNTEAFF
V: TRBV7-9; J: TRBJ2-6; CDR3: CASSLYVVPYVLTF
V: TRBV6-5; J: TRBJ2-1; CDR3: CASSYSRPDRAAEQFF
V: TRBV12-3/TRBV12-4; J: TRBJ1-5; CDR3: CASSLSTVAQHF
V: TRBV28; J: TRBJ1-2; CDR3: CASSAQDPYGYTF
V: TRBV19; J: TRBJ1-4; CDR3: CASRYGSHEKLFF
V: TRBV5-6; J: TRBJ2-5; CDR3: CASSLVGRGKETQYF
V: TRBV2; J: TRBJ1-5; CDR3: CASSATGESQPQHF
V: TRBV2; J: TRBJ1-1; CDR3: CARGTGTEAFF
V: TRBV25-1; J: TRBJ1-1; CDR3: CASSANIGDRGTEAFF
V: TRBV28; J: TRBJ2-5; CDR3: CASRPQGLAGVRSETQYF
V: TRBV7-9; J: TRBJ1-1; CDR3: CASQQGGTEAFF
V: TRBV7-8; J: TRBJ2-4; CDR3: CASSVKGAGLLAKNIQYF
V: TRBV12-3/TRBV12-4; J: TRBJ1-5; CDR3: CASRQTGYQPQHF
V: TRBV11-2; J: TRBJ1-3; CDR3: CASSLDQDRARNTIYF
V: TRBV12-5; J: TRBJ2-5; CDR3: CASGLVPDGVGGSETQYF
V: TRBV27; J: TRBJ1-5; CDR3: CASSFGDSNQPQHF
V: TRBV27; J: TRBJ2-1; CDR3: CASSFRPAPTGNEQFF
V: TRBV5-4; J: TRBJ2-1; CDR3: CASSSLTSGSNEQFF
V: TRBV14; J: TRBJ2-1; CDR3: CASSQDWTREGNEQFF